These 32 T cell receptor beta chains were sequenced from one sample in a study of cytomegalovirus exposure and HLA in healthy donors (dated by TCRdb to 2016 to 2017). Receptor libraries were prepared by the immunoSEQ multiplex PCR assay. A mixture of 60 forward primers for TCR Vbeta segments and 13 reverse primers for TCR Jbeta segments was used in the multiplex PCR. TCRdb took over this immuneACCESS table, retaining in-frame rearrangements with V and J assigned. Such tables are incomplete; in checked studies, under half of the missing clones stem from an unresolved V gene, and the remainder is unexplained. In all, the sample holds roughly 150,000 clones, and roughly 74% of those were seen once. The biggest ten clones account for around 11% of the sample. The source material was PBMCs. These receptor sequences come from a man aged 18 to 29 in good health and CMV-seropositive.

The CDR3 spells CASSLTSGSSYNEQFF. DNA for the CDR3: TGTGCCAGTAGTTTGACTAGCGGGAGCTCCTACAATGAGCAGTTCTTC. This chain links TRBV19 with TRBJ2-1; 12 bases fit TRBD2. In germline, CDR1 is LNHDA, CDR2 SQIVND (reference sequence). The CDR3 has 16 residues. Trimming took 5 bases from V and 0 from J; bases not matched to a gene: 2.

Here the CDR3 DNA reads TGTGCCACCAGCAGAGATCCCGGGACAGCCTACGAGCAGTACTTC. The encoded protein is CATSRDPGTAYEQYF. This rearrangement joins TRBV15 to TRBJ2-7; 7 nucleotides line up with TRBD1. J was trimmed by 2 bases and V by 0 bases; bases with no gene match: 4. The CDR3 loop spans 15 amino acids. CDR1 is LNHNV and CDR2 is YYDKDF in the germline V gene (reference sequence).

The chain links TRBV2 to TRBJ2-2, with 7 bases lining up with TRBD2. From germline, CDR1 is SNHLY and CDR2 FYNNEI. After removal of 11 bases from V and 3 bases from J, the junction contained 15 bases not matched to a gene. CDR3 size: 16 residues. The CDR3 DNA is TGTGCCTCGCGCAGGGAGGCTAGCGGATACACCGGGGAGCTGTTTTTT. It encodes CASRREASGYTGELFF.

The chain joins TRBV19 to TRBJ1-2, with D unclear. Between the trimmed V and J ends, which lost 7 bases and 3 bases, there was a span of 12 bases. The CDR3 loop spans 13 amino acids. The germline CDR1 and CDR2 sequences are LNHDA and SQIVND (reference sequence). CDR3 residues: CASKTDYYYGYTF. In DNA, the CDR3 is TGTGCCAGTAAGACGGACTATTACTATGGCTACACCTTC.

The chain joins TRBV19 to TRBJ2-3, with TRBD2 identical over 10 bases. The CDR3 length is 16 residues. The germline CDR1 and CDR2 sequences are LNHDA and SQIVND (reference sequence). V lost 10 bases, J lost 2 bases, and 12 bases stayed unmatched. The CDR3 DNA follows: TGTGCCACCAGGGGTTTAGCGGGAGGAGACACAGATACGCAGTATTTT. The encoded protein is CATRGLAGGDTDTQYF. Supplemented by reference TRBV19 and TRBJ2-3, the full variable domain reads DGGITQSPKYLFRKEGQNVTLSCEQNLNHDAMYWYRQDPGQGLRLIYYSQIVNDFQKGDIAEGYSVSREKKESFPLTVTSAQKNPTAFYLCATRGLAGGDTDTQYFGPGTRLTVL.

The chain combines TRBV30 with TRBJ2-3; the match to TRBD2 covers 11 bases. With 1 base clipped from V and 2 bases from J, the junction kept 8 bases outside the gene matches. The CDR3 extends over 17 amino acids. Germline CDR1 reads GTSNPN; CDR2 reads SVGIG (reference sequence). This chain's CDR3 is CAWSARLAGFDTDTQYF. Here the CDR3 DNA reads TGTGCCTGGAGTGCCCGACTAGCGGGGTTTGACACAGATACGCAGTATTTT.

Here the CDR3 reads CAISAPDQPQHF. The CDR3 DNA sequence: TGTGCCATCAGTGCTCCCGATCAGCCCCAGCATTTT. The V gene is TRBV10-3, the J gene TRBJ1-5; D uncertain. Germline assignment: CDR1 ENHRY and CDR2 SYGVKD. The CDR3 totals 12 residues. Trimming removed 4 bases at V and 5 bases at J, with 6 bases between.

The chain recombines TRBV18 with TRBJ2-1, with 15 bases fitting TRBD2. V lost 5 bases, J lost 6 bases, and 8 bases stayed unmatched. The CDR3 has 17 residues. Germline V gene lookup returns CDR1 KGHSH and CDR2 LQKENI. CDR3 in DNA: TGTGCCAGCTCAACCCCGGGACTAGCGGGAGGTTCCAATGAGCAGTTCTTC. This gives the protein CASSTPGLAGGSNEQFF.

J is TRBJ1-5 and V is TRBV9; 10 nucleotides agree with TRBD1. The germline CDR1 and CDR2 sequences are SGDLS and YYNGEE. V dropped 2 bases and J dropped 9; count of bases not matched to a gene: 8. This CDR3 contains 15 residues. The CDR3 DNA follows: TGTGCCAGCAGCGTTTCCGGGACAGGGGTTTGGCCCCAGCATTTT. Encoded protein: CASSVSGTGVWPQHF.

The chain links TRBV5-6 to TRBJ2-2; D is unresolved. V shed 2 bases and J shed 4 bases, with 18 bases lying between them. The CDR3 length is 17 residues. The germline V gene encodes CDR1 SGHDT and CDR2 YYEEEE. The CDR3 sequence: CASSFSLSYPVTGELFF. CDR3 in DNA: TGTGCCAGCAGCTTTTCCCTCTCTTACCCGGTCACCGGGGAGCTGTTTTTT.

The V call is TRBV27, the J call TRBJ1-5; 9 nucleotides align to TRBD1. The CDR3 extends over 14 amino acids. After removal of 5 bases from V and 4 bases from J, the junction contained 3 bases not matched to a gene. Germline lookup yields CDR1 MNHEY and CDR2 SMNVEV (reference sequence). The CDR3 bases are TGTGCCAGCAGTCCTGGGACAGGGAATCAGCCCCAGCATTTT. Translating it yields CASSPGTGNQPQHF.

This chain joins TRBV11-2 and TRBJ1-1; no firm D call. Deletions cut 3 bases from V and 7 bases from J, with 18 bases between. The CDR3 is made up of 15 amino acids. CDR1 and CDR2 (germline): SGHAT, FQNNGV. The CDR3 loop reads CASSLSAGWFDEAFF. In nucleotides, the CDR3 is TGTGCCAGCAGCTTGTCCGCAGGTTGGTTTGATGAAGCTTTCTTT.

V gene TRBV11-2 combines with J gene TRBJ2-2; no clear D. V dropped 6 bases and J dropped 1 base, with 18 bases sitting between them. The CDR3 consists of 17 residues. Germline CDR1 and CDR2: SGHAT and FQNNGV. The CDR3 DNA sequence: TGTGCCAGCAGTAAACCGTTGCAGGCCTGGAACACCGGGGAGCTGTTTTTT. This sequence encodes CASSKPLQAWNTGELFF. The full variable domain, in which reference TRBV11-2 and TRBJ2-2 provide the parts outside the CDR3, is EAGVAQSPRYKIIEKRQSVAFWCNPISGHATLYWYQQILGQGPKLLIQFQNNGVVDDSQLPKDRFSAERLKGVDSTLKIQPAKLEDSAVYLCASSKPLQAWNTGELFFGEGSRLTVL.

This clone came up once. This chain links TRBV7-3 with TRBJ2-3, with TRBD2 identical over 13 bases. CDR3 length equals 16 residues. V lost 4 bases, J lost 4 bases, and 5 bases stayed unmatched. From germline, CDR1 is SGHTA and CDR2 FQGTGA. CDR3 amino acids: CASSSGLAGEADTQYF. The CDR3 DNA reads TGTGCCAGCAGCTCAGGACTAGCGGGAGAAGCAGATACGCAGTATTTT. Together with reference TRBV7-3 and TRBJ2-3, the CDR3 gives the full variable domain: GAGVSQTPSNKVTEKGKYVELRCDPISGHTALYWYRQSLGQGPEFLIYFQGTGAADDSGLPNDRFFAVRPEGSVSTLKIQRTERGDSAVYLCASSSGLAGEADTQYFGPGTRLTVL.

This chain links TRBV18 with TRBJ2-1; D is possibly TRBD2 (6 bases). Germline CDR1 is KGHSH and CDR2 is LQKENI. This CDR3 contains 13 residues. V was shortened by 5 bases and J by 8 bases, with 13 bases between the two germline ends. CDR3 sequence reads: CASSGGTSDEQFF. As DNA, the CDR3 is TGTGCCAGCTCAGGGGGGACTTCGGATGAGCAGTTCTTC.

This chain links TRBV29-1 with TRBJ2-7; TRBD2 might be the D (5 bases). Germline loops: CDR1 SQVTM, CDR2 ANQGSEA. The CDR3 totals 14 residues. Trimming took 7 bases from V and 2 from J, leaving 18 bases between them. The CDR3 sequence: CSGVLGHKAYEQYF. The DNA of the CDR3 is TGCAGCGGAGTACTAGGGCATAAAGCCTACGAGCAGTACTTC.

A few counts support this clone. This rearrangement joins TRBV19 to TRBJ2-7, with D possibly matching TRBD2 (6 bases). The V gene lost 5 bases and the J gene lost 7 bases, with 21 bases spanning the gap. The CDR3 is 15 amino acids. Germline V lookup: CDR1 LNHDA, CDR2 SQIVND (reference sequence). CDR3 loop: CASSFGTPGSEEQYF. The CDR3 DNA reads as TGTGCCAGTAGTTTCGGGACTCCCGGCTCTGAAGAGCAGTACTTC.

The chain couples TRBV6-5 to TRBJ1-1; 7 nucleotides match TRBD1. Germline V gene lookup returns CDR1 MNHEY and CDR2 SVGAGI. This CDR3 has 14 residues. V was pared by 5 bases and J by 2 bases, with 5 bases of the junction left unmatched. The CDR3 DNA sequence: TGTGCCAGCAGTGGGGACAGCCTAAACACTGAAGCTTTCTTT. Protein: CASSGDSLNTEAFF.

The rearrangement joins TRBV6-1 to TRBJ2-7; 8 nucleotides line up with TRBD2. The V and J ends lost 2 bases and 0 bases, in that order; junction bases with no gene match: 6. Germline V lookup: CDR1 MNHNS, CDR2 SASEGT. The CDR3 is made up of 16 amino acids. The CDR3 coding sequence is TGTGCCAGCAGTGAAATTGCGGGAGGCCTCTCCTACGAGCAGTACTTC. Its protein product is CASSEIAGGLSYEQYF.

The genes are TRBV10-1 and TRBJ1-1, with D perhaps TRBD1 (5 bases). Germline V gene sequence: CDR1 WNHNN, CDR2 SYGVQD (reference sequence). The CDR3 is 13 amino acids. V was trimmed by 2 bases and J by 4 bases, leaving 8 bases between them. CDR3 sequence: CASSEGQGTEAFF. In DNA form, the CDR3 reads TGCGCCAGCAGTGAGGGGCAGGGCACTGAAGCTTTCTTT.

This chain uses TRBV19 with TRBJ1-2; D might be TRBD1 (6 bases). The length of the CDR3 is 14 residues. Germline V gene data show CDR1 as LNHDA and CDR2 as SQIVND (reference sequence). Trimming removed 5 bases from V and 3 bases from J, with 13 bases in between. The CDR3: CASSVSDSYYGYTF. CDR3 coding DNA: TGTGCCAGTAGTGTCTCGGACAGCTACTATGGCTACACCTTC.

V usage is TRBV28 and J usage is TRBJ2-5; 14 bases line up with TRBD2. V trimming: 10 bases; J trimming: 5 bases; junction bases outside the gene matches: 12. The V gene's germline CDR1 is MDHEN and CDR2 SYDVKM. CDR3 length: 16 residues. The CDR3 spells CATKVGLAGDGETQYF. The CDR3 coding sequence is TGTGCCACCAAGGTGGGACTAGCGGGAGACGGGGAGACCCAGTACTTC.

This clone was counted between two and nine times. This sequence joins TRBV6-6 and TRBJ1-1; tentative D call: TRBD1 (6 bases). CDR3 length: 13 amino acids. The germline V and J ends were trimmed by 0 bases and 8 bases, with 10 bases remaining between them. The V gene's germline CDR1 is MNHNY and CDR2 SVGAGI (reference sequence). CDR3 amino acids: CASSYSAGAEAFF. The CDR3 DNA reads TGTGCCAGCAGTTACTCTGCAGGGGCCGAAGCTTTCTTT.

This chain links TRBV29-1 with TRBJ2-7, with 8 bases fitting TRBD2. Germline CDR1 and CDR2: SQVTM and ANQGSEA. J gave up 0 bases and V 4 bases, and 14 bases lay outside the gene matches. CDR3 length: 17 residues. The CDR3 sequence is CSVVLAGGMSSSYEQYF. CDR3 nucleotide sequence: TGCAGCGTTGTTCTCGCGGGAGGAATGTCAAGCTCCTACGAGCAGTACTTC.

This clone was detected only a few times. V is TRBV7-2 and J is TRBJ2-3; a possible D gene is TRBD1 (6 bases). Per germline, CDR1 SGHTA and CDR2 FQGNSA. The V end lost 5 bases, the J end lost 2 bases, and 17 bases lay between the germline ends. The CDR3 loop spans 16 amino acids. CDR3 DNA sequence: TGTGCCAGCAGCCTCATATGGGGGCCAGACACAGATACGCAGTATTTT. Residues: CASSLIWGPDTDTQYF.

This chain connects TRBV6-1 to TRBJ1-1, with 10 bases fitting TRBD1. This CDR3 comprises 15 residues. V shed 6 bases and J 1 base; nucleotides not matched to a gene: 5. Germline CDR1 MNHNS, CDR2 SASEGT. Here the CDR3 reads CASRGQGLGNTEAFF. The DNA of the CDR3 is TGTGCCAGCAGGGGACAGGGGCTCGGGAACACTGAAGCTTTCTTT.

This clone has more than one count but fewer than ten. This CDR3 is CASSPLRDPAGGKLFF. As DNA, the CDR3 is TGTGCCAGCAGTCCACTAAGGGACCCGGCGGGGGGAAAACTGTTTTTT. The chain couples TRBV27 to TRBJ1-4; D possibly corresponds to TRBD1 (5 bases). There are 16 residues in the CDR3. The V gene lost 5 bases and the J gene lost 10 bases, with 23 bases spanning the gap. CDR1 is MNHEY and CDR2 is SMNVEV in the germline V gene (reference sequence).

V gene TRBV6-1 combines with J gene TRBJ1-1, with D hard to call. Germline V gene sequence: CDR1 MNHNS, CDR2 SASEGT. The length of the CDR3 is 12 residues. Trimming stripped 2 bases from V and 10 bases from J, with 11 bases between. The CDR3 loop reads CASSEWGGRAFF. Written as DNA, the CDR3 is TGTGCCAGCAGTGAATGGGGAGGGCGAGCTTTCTTT.

The chain combines TRBV27 with TRBJ2-7; 7 positions agree with TRBD2. Trimming at V came to 1 base and at J to 3 bases, leaving 12 bases not matched to a gene. Germline CDR1 MNHEY, CDR2 SMNVEV (reference sequence). This CDR3 is 17 amino acids long. The CDR3 DNA is TGTGCCAGCAGTTTATATCTCGGACCGCGGGAGAACTACGAGCAGTACTTC. This translates into CASSLYLGPRENYEQYF.

The CDR3 sequence is CASSIRGIWTFF. DNA for the CDR3: TGTGCCAGTAGTATCAGGGGAATTTGGACTTTCTTT. The chain uses TRBV19 and TRBJ1-1, with D maybe TRBD1 (6 bases). Germline V CDR1 and CDR2: LNHDA, SQIVND (reference sequence). The V end was cut by 3 bases, the J end by 12 bases, with 14 bases between. The CDR3 spans 12 residues.

The CDR3, as DNA: TGTGCCAGCAGCTTCGAGGTACCCGGATCACCCCTCCACTTT. It translates to CASSFEVPGSPLHF. The genes are TRBV7-9 and TRBJ1-6, with no clear D. V lost 3 bases and J lost 10, with 13 bases in between. In germline, CDR1 is SEHNR, CDR2 FQNEAQ (reference sequence). The CDR3 is 14 residues long.

V and J are TRBV28 and TRBJ2-7; TRBD1 agrees at 7 bases. CDR3 length equals 13 residues. The germline V gene has CDR1 MDHEN and CDR2 SYDVKM. Trimming took 8 bases from V and 1 from J; bases not matched to a gene: 5. The CDR3, as DNA: TGTGCCAGCGGGACGGGACAGTCCTACGAGCAGTACTTC. This translates into CASGTGQSYEQYF.